This TCR beta chain was observed in a study of blood T cells in healthy people across ages. Notes on the study in general: As age increased, TCR beta diversity per million T cells fell in a roughly linear fashion. No one knew whether donors had CMV, which possibly confounded expanded clonotype changes.

Through a sample-barcoded 5' primer and a J-beta primer mix, a second PCR was run for 7 to 11 cycles. TCRdb re-called the 5' RACE reads through MiXCR, storing one row per CDR3 protein. In the table there are roughly 1.9 million distinct CDR3 sequences, around 42% of which are singletons. CDR3 length: 11 residues. The germline V gene encodes CDR1 SQVTM and CDR2 ANQGSEA. This clonotype was found many times. The antigen remains unidentified. Each sample had at least 6 million PBMCs isolated. Sequencing was done on a sample of blood. This receptor was identified in a human donor in good health. This chain joins TRBV29-1 and TRBJ2-7, with D perhaps matching TRBD2 (6 bases). CDR3 residues: CTRDSSGEQYF. The DNA for the CDR3 is TGCACCCGGGACTCTTCGGGAGAGCAGTACTTC.